This T cell receptor beta chain was sequenced in a study of Ad26.COV2.S vaccination and SARS-CoV-2 variants (dated by TCRdb to the early 2020s). With respect to the entire study: Donors in the vaccine arm were drawn from COV1001, a phase I-IIa trial of Ad26.COV2.S in healthy adults that was multicentre, randomized, double-blind and placebo-controlled. Ad26.COV2.S was given intramuscularly at 5x10^10 or 1x10^11 viral particles, as a single shot or as two shots 56 days apart. TCRbeta repertoire sequencing was used to assess the specificity and breadth of SARS-CoV-2-reactive T cell receptors after Ad26.COV2.S vaccination. The TCR-sequenced set comprised about 32 samples: some 20 Ad26.COV2.S vaccine recipients, 5 placebo recipients and 8 SARS-CoV-2 convalescent individuals. Participants in the trial were split at random into five groups of five each, receiving low-dose or high-dose Ad26.COV2.S once or twice, or else placebo on both occasions. Throughout the experiments and outcome assessment, investigators stayed blinded to trial group allocation. Study-wide conclusions, independent of this receptor: It was noted by the authors that total T cell responses may have been underestimated by the TCR breadth and depth analyses. After vaccination, substantial breadth of spike-specific CD8+ and CD4+ T cell responses was reported. Higher spike-specific TCR breadth was observed in Ad26.COV2.S recipients than in placebo recipients (P = 0.0014). Comparable non-spike TCR breadth was observed between vaccine and placebo recipients, consistent with only spike being contained in the vaccine. The study was not powered to compare responses between vaccine doses or regimens.

TCRbeta CDR3 regions were sequenced with the immunoSEQ Assay. After extraction, genomic DNA underwent amplification by bias-controlled multiplex PCR, followed by high-throughput sequencing. Concerning the study's data processing: To quantify the absolute abundance of every unique TCRbeta CDR3 region, sequences were collapsed and filtered. T cell fraction was estimated by normalizing TCRbeta template counts to usable DNA, with usable DNA measured through amplification of reference genes found in all nucleated cells. Repertoire TCRs were annotated as SARS-CoV-2-specific by exact matching of V gene, CDR3 amino acid sequence and J gene to a known reactive TCR set. The reference SARS-CoV-2 TCR set was derived from MIRA and filtered for enrichment in COVID-19-positive ImmuneCODE repertoires, a step that removed public or cross-reactive TCRs. Using the MIRA antigens, annotated TCRs were further analysed by specific ORF or by position within an ORF. Breadth was defined as the number of annotated unique rearrangements divided by the total number of unique productive rearrangements, and depth was defined as the summed frequency of the annotated unique rearrangements. Group comparisons of TCR breadth used two-sided Wilcoxon rank-sum tests. Entries here come from immuneACCESS through TCRdb and include only in-frame sequences with V and J called. Some clones fail to appear in such tables; in the studies checked, an unresolved V gene covers under half of the shortfall, and the cause of the remainder is unknown. From that table come the V and J calls and clone size; the DNA was used to work out D and trimming. The sample table lists around 450,000 clones, 70% to 90% of them with a count of one. The ten largest clones represent approximately 1.7% of the sample.

Notes on this clone: This clone's antigen is unknown. There are no base qualities to consult, and no much larger clone falls within one base.

V loses 2 bases, J loses 0 bases, and the germline ends lie 16 bases apart. The germline V gene gives CDR1 as SGHTA and CDR2 as FQGNSA. Its CDR3 holds 17 amino acids, cysteine through phenylalanine. This entry keeps only the CDR3 DNA: 51 bases, framed from base 1. The label giving this sample's treatment or condition can be read as: around 19 received Ad26.COV2.S at low or high dose, single or two shots; several received placebo; per-sample allocation not given. Repertoires of vaccine and placebo recipients were sequenced from samples collected on day 63 after the first injection. In Cohort 1b, some 25 adults aged 18-55 years were enrolled at a single site in Boston, USA, between 29 July and 7 August 2020. Ad26.COV2.S consisted of a replication-incompetent adenovirus type 26 vector by which a prefusion-stabilized SARS-CoV-2 spike protein from the original Wuhan strain was expressed.

The rearranged segments are TRBV7-2 and TRBJ1-1; the D gene is perhaps TRBD1, from 6 matching bases. Source: peripheral blood, taken in a trial of Ad26.COV2.S vaccine versus placebo. This TCR was recovered from a person aged 18 to 65 who received the Ad26.COV2.S COVID-19 vaccine or a placebo. The nucleotide sequence reads as follows: TGTGCCAGCAGCTTATCCATCGGACAGAACATGAACACTGAAGCTTTCTTT. Its coded protein is CASSLSIGQNMNTEAFF.